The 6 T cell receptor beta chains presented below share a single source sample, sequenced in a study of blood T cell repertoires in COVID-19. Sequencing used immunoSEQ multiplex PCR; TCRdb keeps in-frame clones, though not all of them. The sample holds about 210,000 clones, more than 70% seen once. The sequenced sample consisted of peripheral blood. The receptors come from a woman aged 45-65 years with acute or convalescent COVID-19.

CDR3 nucleotides: TGTGCCAGCAGTGGAGCCATAGATGAAAAACTGTTTTTT. Translating it yields CASSGAIDEKLFF. The chain links TRBV6-1 to TRBJ1-4; D gene unclear. Germline assignment: CDR1 MNHNS and CDR2 SASEGT. The CDR3 is 13 amino acids. The V gene lost 4 bases and the J gene lost 6 bases, with 9 bases spanning the gap.

The CDR3 here is CASPAGGGGQPQHF. CDR3 bases: TGTGCCAGTCCCGCGGGGGGGGGCGGCCAGCCCCAGCATTTT. The genes are TRBV19 and TRBJ1-5; tentative D call: TRBD1 (6 bases). The length of the CDR3 is 14 residues. V was pared by 8 bases and J by 7 bases, with 18 bases between. Germline CDR1 is LNHDA and CDR2 is SQIVND (reference sequence).

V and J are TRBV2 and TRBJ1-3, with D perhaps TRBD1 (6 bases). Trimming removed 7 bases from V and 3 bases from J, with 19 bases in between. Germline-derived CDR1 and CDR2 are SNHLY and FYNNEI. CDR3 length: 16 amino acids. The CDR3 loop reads CASNPYEQGNGNTIYF. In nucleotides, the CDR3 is TGTGCCAGCAACCCTTACGAACAGGGAAATGGAAACACCATATATTTT. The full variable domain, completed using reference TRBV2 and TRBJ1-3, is EPEVTQTPSHQVTQMGQEVILRCVPISNHLYFYWYRQILGQKVEFLVSFYNNEISEKSEIFDDQFSVERPDGSNFTLKIRSTKLEDSAMYFCASNPYEQGNGNTIYFGEGSWLTVV.

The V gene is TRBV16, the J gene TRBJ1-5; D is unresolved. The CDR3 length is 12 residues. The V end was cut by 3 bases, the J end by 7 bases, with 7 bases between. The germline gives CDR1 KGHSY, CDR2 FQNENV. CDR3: CASSHFLQPQHF. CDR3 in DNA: TGTGCCAGCAGCCACTTCTTGCAGCCCCAGCATTTT.

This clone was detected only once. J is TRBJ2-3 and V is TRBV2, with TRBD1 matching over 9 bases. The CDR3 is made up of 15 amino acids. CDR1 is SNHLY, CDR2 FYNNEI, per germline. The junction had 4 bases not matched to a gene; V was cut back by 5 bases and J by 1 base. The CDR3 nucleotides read TGTGCCAGCAGTTCCCGGACAGGGGGCACAGATACGCAGTATTTT. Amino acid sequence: CASSSRTGGTDTQYF.

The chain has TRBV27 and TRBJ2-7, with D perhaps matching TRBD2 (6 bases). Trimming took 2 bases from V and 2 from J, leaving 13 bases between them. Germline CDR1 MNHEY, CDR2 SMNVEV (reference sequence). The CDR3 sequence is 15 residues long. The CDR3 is CASSLRGGGAYEQYF. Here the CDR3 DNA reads TGTGCCAGCAGTTTACGTGGCGGAGGGGCCTACGAGCAGTACTTC.